This entry lists 25 T cell receptor beta chains sequenced from one sample in a study of regulatory and conventional T cells in RAG deficiency. Regulatory T cells were sorted from blood as CD4+ CD25-high CD127-low cells. The table came from immunoSEQ multiplex PCR; TCRdb's copy has only in-frame clones and leaves some out. This sample has over 8,500 clones; roughly 90% occur once, and the top ten carry roughly 1.3%. The sample also formed part of further work on regulatory T cells. That study adds: The primer mix had 52 TRBV and 13 TRBJ primers.

The specimen was Tregs sorted from blood. These TCRs come from a human donor in good health.

The genes are TRBV13 and TRBJ1-6, with D maybe TRBD1 (5 bases). Trimming left V 3 bases short and J 10 bases short, with 7 bases between. Germline V gene data show CDR1 as PRHDT and CDR2 as FYEKMQ (reference sequence). The CDR3 sequence is 12 residues long. The CDR3, as DNA: TGTGCCAGCAGCTTCAGGGTCTCACCCCTCCACTTT. Translated, it gives CASSFRVSPLHF.

The chain employs TRBV30 and TRBJ1-1; no clear D gene. Germline-derived CDR1 and CDR2 are GTSNPN and SVGIG (reference sequence). This CDR3 has 11 residues. V lost 5 bases, J lost 5 bases, and 9 bases lay in between. CDR3 loop: CAWVLRTEAFF. In DNA, the CDR3 is TGTGCCTGGGTCCTCCGAACTGAAGCTTTCTTT.

This chain links TRBV7-9 with TRBJ2-7; no reliable D call. Trimming took 2 bases from V and 1 from J, leaving 12 bases between them. This CDR3 is built from 15 residues. Germline CDR1 and CDR2: SEHNR and FQNEAQ (reference sequence). The CDR3 region is CASSLTLGPSYEQYF. The CDR3 DNA is TGTGCCAGCAGCTTAACATTAGGTCCTTCCTACGAGCAGTACTTC.

The CDR3 loop is CASSSTFLEQYF. In DNA, the CDR3 is TGCGCCAGCAGCTCAACCTTTCTCGAGCAGTACTTC. The V call is TRBV5-1, the J call TRBJ2-7; D remains unclear. CDR1 and CDR2 from the germline V gene are SGHRS and YFSETQ. CDR3 length: 12 amino acids. The V end was cut by 3 bases, the J end by 6 bases, with 10 bases between.

The V gene is TRBV10-3, the J gene TRBJ2-3; D may match TRBD1 or TRBD2 (7 bases each). The CDR3 is 13 residues long. In germline, CDR1 is ENHRY, CDR2 SYGVKD. Trimming took off 8 bases at V and 1 base at J, with 10 bases between the two ends. The CDR3 here is CAIQGGGTDTQYF. For the CDR3, the DNA is TGTGCCATCCAGGGGGGGGGCACAGATACGCAGTATTTT.

V and J are TRBV7-8 and TRBJ2-3; 8 bases align to TRBD2. The junction had 11 bases not matched to a gene; V was cut back by 5 bases and J by 10 bases. This CDR3 is 14 amino acids long. The germline gives CDR1 SGHVS, CDR2 FQNEAQ. CDR3 coding DNA: TGTGCCAGCAGCATTAGCGGGGCCGGCCGATCGCAGTATTTT. It is translated as CASSISGAGRSQYF.

The rearrangement uses TRBV2 and TRBJ1-3; D remains unclear. Germline-derived CDR1 and CDR2 are SNHLY and FYNNEI. The CDR3 extends over 14 amino acids. Between the trimmed V and J ends, which lost 4 bases and 0 bases, there was a span of 7 bases. Written as DNA, the CDR3 is TGTGCCAGCAGTGCCAGTACCTCTGGAAACACCATATATTTT. Translated: CASSASTSGNTIYF.

The chain couples TRBV6-4 to TRBJ1-6; D is ambiguous. V was cut by 8 bases and J by 0 bases, with 14 bases left in between. This CDR3 is built from 16 residues. Looked up from germline, CDR1 is MRHNA and CDR2 is SNTAGT. CDR3 region: CASVLKNYSYNSPLHF. The CDR3 DNA follows: TGTGCCAGCGTCCTAAAAAATTACTCCTATAATTCACCCCTCCACTTT.

The chain recombines TRBV7-8 with TRBJ2-7; unclear D gene. The CDR3 runs to 11 residues. The germline CDR1 and CDR2 sequences are SGHVS and FQNEAQ. V was clipped by 0 bases and J by 6 bases, with 3 bases between them. The CDR3 DNA reads TGTGCCAGCAGCTTAGCGTTCGAGCAGTACTTC. Protein sequence: CASSLAFEQYF.

The chain couples TRBV5-1 to TRBJ2-6; no clear D gene. Trimming stripped 5 bases from V and 4 bases from J, with 16 bases between. This CDR3 has 16 residues. Germline CDR1 and CDR2: SGHRS and YFSETQ. CDR3 protein: CASRDWTRAGANVLTF. The CDR3 DNA reads TGCGCCAGCAGGGATTGGACGAGAGCCGGGGCCAACGTCCTGACTTTC.

The chain carries TRBV5-1 and TRBJ2-5, with D perhaps given as TRBD1 or TRBD2 (5 bases each). V lost 1 base and J 4 bases, leaving 23 bases between the germline ends. Germline V gives CDR1 SGHRS, CDR2 YFSETQ. The CDR3 has 18 amino acids. CDR3 protein: CASSLWGFAGPKGETQYF. The CDR3 DNA follows: TGCGCCAGCAGCTTGTGGGGGTTTGCCGGGCCAAAGGGAGAGACCCAGTACTTC.

The V call is TRBV5-1, the J call TRBJ2-7; 9 bases agree with TRBD2. V was pared by 1 base and J by 5 bases, with 7 bases of the junction left unmatched. Germline loops: CDR1 SGHRS, CDR2 YFSETQ. CDR3 size: 15 residues. This CDR3 reads CASSLRGTSIDEQYF. CDR3 bases: TGCGCCAGCAGCTTGAGGGGGACTAGCATCGACGAGCAGTACTTC.

The chain employs TRBV6-1 and TRBJ1-5; D remains ambiguous. V was pared by 6 bases and J by 2 bases, with 11 bases between. Germline CDR1 MNHNS, CDR2 SASEGT. The CDR3 spans 14 residues. CDR3 sequence reads: CASSPVVGNQPQHF. As DNA, the CDR3 is TGTGCCAGCAGCCCCGTGGTAGGCAATCAGCCCCAGCATTTT.

CDR3 sequence reads: CASSGNRGSYNEQFF. CDR3 sequence (DNA): TGTGCCAGCTCAGGGAACAGGGGTTCCTACAATGAGCAGTTCTTC. The rearrangement joins TRBV18 to TRBJ2-1; TRBD1 agrees at 7 bases. Germline loops: CDR1 KGHSH, CDR2 LQKENI. V dropped 5 bases and J dropped 1; count of bases not matched to a gene: 5. The CDR3 runs to 15 residues. The full variable domain, with the rest looked up from reference TRBV18 and TRBJ2-1, is NAGVMQNPRHLVRRRGQEARLRCSPMKGHSHVYWYRQLPEEGLKFMVYLQKENIIDESGMPKERFSAEFPKEGPSILRIQQVVRGDSAAYFCASSGNRGSYNEQFFGPGTRLTVL.

This sequence joins TRBV5-1 and TRBJ2-5; either TRBD1 or TRBD2 may fit D (5 bases each). The CDR3 extends over 15 amino acids. Germline CDR1 and CDR2: SGHRS and YFSETQ. V lost 4 bases, J lost 5 bases, and 18 bases lay in between. The CDR3 region has the DNA TGCGCCAGCAGCCCGGGACCGCCAAAAGCGGAGACCCAGTACTTC. This encodes CASSPGPPKAETQYF. The complete variable domain, with remaining parts taken from reference TRBV5-1 and TRBJ2-5, reads KAGVTQTPRYLIKTRGQQVTLSCSPISGHRSVSWYQQTPGQGLQFLFEYFSETQRNKGNFPGRFSGRQFSNSRSEMNVSTLELGDSALYLCASSPGPPKAETQYFGPGTRLLVL.

The chain links TRBV6-5 to TRBJ1-6, with a possible D match to TRBD1 (6 bases). The V and J ends lost 5 bases and 1 base respectively, with 9 bases between them. The germline V gene encodes CDR1 MNHEY and CDR2 SVGAGI. The CDR3 length is 15 residues. CDR3 in amino acids: CASSLQGSYNSPLHF. CDR3 in DNA: TGTGCCAGCAGTCTACAGGGATCCTATAATTCACCCCTCCACTTT.

This chain connects TRBV2 to TRBJ1-4; no clear D. This CDR3 comprises 16 residues. Germline V CDR1 and CDR2: SNHLY, FYNNEI. V shed 4 bases and J shed 0 bases, with 12 bases lying between them. The CDR3 DNA sequence: TGTGCCAGCAGTGCGGCAGGCGGAGCAACTAATGAAAAACTGTTTTTT. Translation: CASSAAGGATNEKLFF.

V is TRBV6-6 and J is TRBJ1-2; possible D gene TRBD1, 6 bases. Germline loops: CDR1 MNHNY, CDR2 SVGAGI (reference sequence). The CDR3 length is 16 residues. V shed 0 bases and J shed 0 bases, with 11 bases lying between them. DNA for the CDR3: TGTGCCAGCAGTTACTCTCGACAGGCCACTAACTATGGCTACACCTTC. It yields the protein CASSYSRQATNYGYTF.

V and J are TRBV6-1 and TRBJ1-1; D remains ambiguous. Germline CDR1 is MNHNS and CDR2 is SASEGT. This CDR3 comprises 11 residues. V was trimmed by 8 bases and J by 4 bases, leaving 8 bases between them. The CDR3 spells CASRGITEAFF. As DNA, the CDR3 is TGTGCCAGCCGAGGGATCACTGAAGCTTTCTTT.

For this clone: The sample carries other DNA sequences with the same CDR3. The chain has TRBV27 and TRBJ2-5; D ambiguous. CDR3 length: 15 residues. With 5 bases removed from V and 0 bases from J, the gap between germline ends came to 13 bases. Germline V lookup: CDR1 MNHEY, CDR2 SMNVEV (reference sequence). The CDR3 DNA reads TGTGCCAGCAGTCTTTTTCGGACGGACCAAGAGACCCAGTACTTC. Translated: CASSLFRTDQETQYF.

The chain combines TRBV18 with TRBJ1-3, with D unclear. With 2 bases removed from V and 0 bases from J, the gap between germline ends came to 5 bases. CDR3 size: 14 residues. Germline V gene sequence: CDR1 KGHSH, CDR2 LQKENI. The CDR3 sequence: CASSPERSGNTIYF. DNA for the CDR3: TGTGCCAGCTCACCAGAGCGCTCTGGAAACACCATATATTTT.

This clone was counted once. V gene TRBV2 combines with J gene TRBJ1-4; the D is unclear. This CDR3 comprises 13 residues. V was shortened by 4 bases and J by 2 bases, with 5 bases between the two germline ends. CDR1 and CDR2 from the germline V gene are SNHLY and FYNNEI. The CDR3 coding sequence is TGTGCCAGCAGTGGCCAGACTAATGAAAAACTGTTTTTT. It translates to CASSGQTNEKLFF.

This chain joins TRBV12-5 and TRBJ1-3; no clear D. The CDR3 is 13 residues long. Germline V lookup: CDR1 LGHNT, CDR2 FRNRAP. With 6 bases removed from V and 4 bases from J, the gap between germline ends came to 10 bases. CDR3 region: CASGPAGGNTIYF. The CDR3 nucleotides read TGTGCTAGTGGACCAGCGGGGGGAAACACCATATATTTT.

The J gene is TRBJ2-7, the V gene TRBV6-5, with 8 bases identical to TRBD1. This CDR3 contains 14 residues. Germline assignment: CDR1 MNHEY and CDR2 SVGAGI. V lost 2 bases to trimming and J lost 3 bases; unmatched junction nucleotides: 3. Here the CDR3 DNA reads TGTGCCAGCAGTTACGTCGGACAGGGCTACGAGCAGTACTTC. Protein sequence: CASSYVGQGYEQYF.

The CDR3 is CASSIWQGDGYTF. The CDR3 DNA reads as TGTGCCAGTAGTATTTGGCAGGGCGATGGCTACACCTTC. The rearrangement joins TRBV19 to TRBJ1-2; the D gene is possibly TRBD1 (5 bases). V was clipped by 3 bases and J by 6 bases, with 11 bases between them. The CDR3 consists of 13 residues. Germline loops: CDR1 LNHDA, CDR2 SQIVND (reference sequence).